This is a list of T cell receptor beta chains from one sample in a study of blood T cells in healthy people across ages. TCRdb itself ran the 5' RACE reads through MiXCR, one entry per CDR3 protein. The table records about 1.4 million distinct CDR3 sequences, approximately 59% of them present only once. Sequencing was performed on blood. These receptors came from a young man in good health. CDR3s include the opening cysteine and the closing phenylalanine or tryptophan. Each record gives: clone size, D gene, V gene, J gene, CDR3 DNA, CDR3 protein. The D gene is left open where the match is weak. Expanded clones get a size class; other rows say once, few or many, or leave the size out.

few,NA,TRBV7-2,TRBJ2-7,TGTGCCAGCAGCTTAGAGCATTTCTCCTACGAGCAGTACTTC,CASSLEHFSYEQYF
NA,TRBD1,TRBV18,TRBJ2-4,TGTGCCAGCTCACCCCGACAGGGTGGAAACATTCAGTACTTC,CASSPRQGGNIQYF
few,NA,TRBV29-1,TRBJ1-2,TGCAGCGTTGAAGATCGTCGGACCGGAGCTAACTATGGCTACACCTTC,CSVEDRRTGANYGYTF
NA,NA,TRBV7-9,TRBJ2-1,TGTGCCAGCAGCTTAACGGGGACGGTAAGCAATGAGCAGTTCTTC,CASSLTGTVSNEQFF
NA,NA,TRBV27,TRBJ2-1,TGTGCCAGCACGCTTTATCCCGGGGTCAACAATGAGCAGTTCTTC,CASTLYPGVNNEQFF
NA,NA,TRBV6-2/TRBV6-3,TRBJ2-3,TGTGCCAGCAGTTTCCGAGGAGTATATAGAGGCACAGATACGCAGTATTTT,CASSFRGVYRGTDTQYF
few,NA,TRBV15,TRBJ2-6,TGTGCCACCAGCAGAGATTGGGGGGCCAACGTCCTGACTTTC,CATSRDWGANVLTF
NA,NA,TRBV27,TRBJ1-6,TGTGCCAGTTCCTCGGGCCTCCCTAGCTCCTATAATTCACCCCTCCACTTT,CASSSGLPSSYNSPLHF
NA,TRBD2,TRBV9,TRBJ2-5,TGTGCCAGCAGCGTAGCAGGTAGCGGGGGGGTCCAAGAGACCCAGTACTTC,CASSVAGSGGVQETQYF
NA,NA,TRBV10-3,TRBJ2-7,TGTGCCATCAGTGAGTCGAGGGGGGAGGCCGAGCAGTACTTC,CAISESRGEAEQYF
NA,TRBD1,TRBV3-1,TRBJ1-1,TGTGCCAGCACCCCAAGCCCCCGGGGACAGGGGAAGGAGAACACTGAAGCTTTCTTT,CASTPSPRGQGKENTEAFF
NA,NA,TRBV5-1,TRBJ2-7,TGCGCCAGCAGCTTCGATGGGGGCCTGTACGAGCAGTACTTC,CASSFDGGLYEQYF
few,NA,TRBV2,TRBJ2-7,TGTGCCAGCAGTGATTCCGAGCAGTACTTC,CASSDSEQYF
NA,NA,TRBV2,TRBJ2-7,TGTGCCAGCAGTGAAATATTCGCCGGAGCTGACGAGCAGTACTTC,CASSEIFAGADEQYF
few,TRBD2,TRBV11-2,TRBJ2-4,TGTGCCAGCAGCCTCCTAGCGGCGGGCTCTGTAGCCAAAAACATTCAGTACTTC,CASSLLAAGSVAKNIQYF
once,TRBD1,TRBV19,TRBJ2-5,TGTGCCAGTAGCCTTTGGGGACAGGGGGACCAAGAGACCCAGTACTTC,CASSLWGQGDQETQYF
NA,TRBD1,TRBV12-5,TRBJ1-2,TGTGCTAGTGGTTCGGACAGGGGACAGGGACTCTATGGCTACACCTTC,CASGSDRGQGLYGYTF
NA,TRBD1,TRBV7-9,TRBJ2-1,TGTGCCAGCAGCTTCGGGACAGGGAGGGGCAATGAGCAGTTCTTC,CASSFGTGRGNEQFF
NA,NA,TRBV12-3/TRBV12-4,TRBJ2-3,TGTGCCAGCAGTTTTGTGGGGTACACAGATACGCAGTATTTT,CASSFVGYTDTQYF
NA,TRBD2,TRBV3-1,TRBJ2-3,TGTGCCAGCAGCCCCAACGGCGGGAGCCCTCGTGAGACCCAGTATTTT,CASSPNGGSPRETQYF
NA,TRBD1,TRBV7-2,TRBJ1-2,TGTGCCAGCAGCTTACTAAGCGGGACAGGGAGCTCAGGAAACTATGGCTACACCTTC,CASSLLSGTGSSGNYGYTF
NA,TRBD1,TRBV4-1,TRBJ2-5,TGCGCCAGCAGCCTCGGGACAGGGGGAATGGAGACCCAGTACTTC,CASSLGTGGMETQYF
NA,NA,TRBV4-1,TRBJ1-1,TGCGCCAGCAGCCACCCAGGGCCTAACCATGAAGCTTTCTTT,CASSHPGPNHEAFF
once,TRBD1,TRBV9,TRBJ1-2,TGTGCCAGCAGCGGAGGACAGGGGGATGGCTACACCTTC,CASSGGQGDGYTF
once,TRBD2,TRBV25-1,TRBJ2-1,TGTGCCAGCAGTGGCCTAGCGGGAGGGTCGGGTGAGCAGTTCTTC,CASSGLAGGSGEQFF
NA,NA,TRBV2,TRBJ2-3,TGTGCCAGCAGTGAGGCAGAGCAAAGTACGCAGTATTTT,CASSEAEQSTQYF
NA,TRBD1,TRBV20-1,TRBJ1-5,TGCAGTGCTTATACCCGGGACAGCCGCAATCAGCCCCAGCATTTT,CSAYTRDSRNQPQHF
NA,TRBD1,TRBV2,TRBJ1-3,TGTGCCAGCAGTGAGGAATGGGGGACAGCGGGAAACACCATATATTTT,CASSEEWGTAGNTIYF
NA,NA,TRBV20-1,TRBJ1-1,TGCAGTGCTAGAGGGCAGGGCCAAGGGTACACTGAAGCTTTCTTT,CSARGQGQGYTEAFF
NA,NA,TRBV12-3/TRBV12-4,TRBJ2-7,TGTGCCAGCAGTTCCGCGGGCAGCAGGTACGAGCAGTACTTC,CASSSAGSRYEQYF
NA,NA,TRBV14,TRBJ2-7,TGTGCCAGCAGCCTTTATAGCGACTACGAGCAGTACTTC,CASSLYSDYEQYF
NA,NA,TRBV12-3/TRBV12-4,TRBJ2-1,TGTGCCAGCAGTTTAGGCAGTAGCGTCTACAATGAGCAGTTCTTC,CASSLGSSVYNEQFF
NA,TRBD2,TRBV7-9,TRBJ2-7,TGTGCCAGCAGCCGGGAGGGGACACCCTACGAGCAGTACTTC,CASSREGTPYEQYF
once,TRBD1,TRBV7-2,TRBJ2-1,TGTGCCAGCAGCTTATATACAGGGGGCATTAATGAGCAGTTCTTC,CASSLYTGGINEQFF
few,NA,TRBV4-1,TRBJ2-1,TGCGCCAGCAGCCAAGACCGTACGGATGAGCAGTTCTTC,CASSQDRTDEQFF
NA,NA,TRBV25-1,TRBJ2-7,TGTGCCACCTCGGGACAAAATCTTTACGAGCAGTACTTC,CATSGQNLYEQYF
few,NA,TRBV25-1,TRBJ2-5,TGTGCCAGCGAACCTGCCTTAGGGGGGTTTGGAAAGACCCAGTACTTC,CASEPALGGFGKTQYF
once,TRBD1,TRBV15,TRBJ2-2,TGTGCCACCAGCACGGACAGGACGCTCACCGGGGAGCTGTTTTTT,CATSTDRTLTGELFF
NA,NA,TRBV4-1,TRBJ2-5,TGTGCCAGCAGCCAAGTTGCGAGGGAGACCCAGTACTTC,CASSQVARETQYF
NA,TRBD1,TRBV6-6,TRBJ1-4,TGTGCCAGCAGTTACCCGGGACAGATAGAAAAACTGTTTTTT,CASSYPGQIEKLFF
NA,NA,TRBV29-1,TRBJ2-1,TGCAGCGTCCTCCTACTGGGGGGAAATGAGCAGTTCTTC,CSVLLLGGNEQFF
NA,TRBD1,TRBV7-6,TRBJ2-7,TGTGCCAGCAGCCCCGGGACAGAAGGTCCCTACGAGCAGTACTTC,CASSPGTEGPYEQYF
NA,NA,TRBV6-7,TRBJ2-4,TGTGCCAGCAGTCATTTCACCAGCATGGGGTACTTC,CASSHFTSMGYF
NA,NA,TRBV4-3,TRBJ2-3,TGCGCCAGCAGCCAAGGGGGGCAGTATACGCAGTATTTT,CASSQGGQYTQYF
NA,NA,TRBV20-1,TRBJ2-5,TGCAGTGCTAGCGCTCCGGGAGAATTGTCTCGGGATGAGCAGTACTTC,CSASAPGELSRDEQYF
NA,NA,TRBV15,TRBJ1-4,TGTGCCACCAGCAGAGGTTCCGCAGAAAAACTGTTTTTT,CATSRGSAEKLFF
NA,NA,TRBV3-1,TRBJ2-3,TGTGCCAGCAGCCAAGGATTAGCTGGCCCAGGACCCGATACGCAGTATTTT,CASSQGLAGPGPDTQYF
NA,TRBD1,TRBV7-7,TRBJ2-5,TGTGCCAGCAGCCGCATGTACAGGGGCGAAGAGACCCAGTACTTC,CASSRMYRGEETQYF
NA,TRBD1,TRBV20-1,TRBJ1-2,TGCAGTGCTAGAGAAACCGGGACAGGGTTTTATGGCTACACCTTC,CSARETGTGFYGYTF
NA,NA,TRBV10-2,TRBJ1-6,TGCGCCAGCAGTCTCGACAGGCTGTCACCCCTCCACTTT,CASSLDRLSPLHF
NA,TRBD2,TRBV9,TRBJ2-3,TGTGCCAGCAGCGCCAGGACTAGCGGAGATGCAGATGCGCAGTATTTT,CASSARTSGDADAQYF
NA,NA,TRBV15,TRBJ2-7,TGTGCCACCAGCAGAGAGGGGACTCCGGGGAGCGACGAGCAGTACTTC,CATSREGTPGSDEQYF
NA,NA,TRBV6-1,TRBJ1-2,TGTGCCAGCAGTGAAGACAAGAGACGGACAGTCACTGGCTACACCTTC,CASSEDKRRTVTGYTF